Listed below are T cell receptor beta chains from one sample, sequenced in a study of blood T cell repertoires in COVID-19. Using immunoSEQ multiplex PCR, the repertoire was profiled, and TCRdb retains in-frame clones only, with some absent. This sample yields some 70,000 clones, of which around 90% are seen a single time; 6% to 8% belongs to the top ten. Sequenced material: peripheral blood. The receptors stem from a human donor in a cohort sampled during active COVID-19. Both conserved end residues are part of each CDR3. D genes are given only for firm matches. Clone size is shown for a subset of rows, as once, few, many or a class of expanded clone.

TRBJ1-6 NA TRBV7-2 TRBD1 14 CASRTTGDNSPLHF TGTGCCAGCAGGACGACAGGGGATAATTCACCCCTCCACTTT
TRBJ1-4 NA TRBV7-2 NA 16 CASSLGSGPTEEKLFF TGTGCCAGCAGCTTAGGTAGTGGCCCCACAGAGGAAAAACTGTTTTTT
TRBJ1-1 NA TRBV7-2 NA 13 CASSPSGNTEAFF TGTGCCAGCAGTCCGTCAGGCAACACTGAAGCTTTCTTT
TRBJ2-1 once TRBV13 TRBD2 18 CASSGRTSGSWSYNEQFF TGTGCCAGCAGCGGCCGGACTAGCGGGAGTTGGTCCTACAATGAGCAGTTCTTC
TRBJ2-7 NA TRBV4-2 TRBD1 14 CASSRDRERYEQYF TGTGCCAGCAGCCGCGACAGGGAGCGCTACGAGCAGTACTTC
TRBJ1-2 once TRBV19 NA 12 CASSIGGDGYTF TGTGCCAGTAGTATTGGAGGGGATGGCTACACCTTC
TRBJ2-4 NA TRBV4-3 NA 15 CASSQDFGQKNIQYF TGCGCCAGCAGCCAAGATTTTGGCCAAAAAAACATTCAGTACTTC
TRBJ2-5 NA TRBV2 TRBD2 14 CASSLGLAEETQYF TGTGCCAGCAGTCTCGGACTAGCGGAAGAGACCCAGTACTTC
TRBJ2-3 NA TRBV4-3 NA 17 CASSQARRLEGTDTQYF TGCGCCAGCAGCCAAGCCCGTCGGCTAGAGGGCACAGATACGCAGTATTTT
TRBJ2-3 NA TRBV11-3 TRBD2 16 CASSIGTSGSTDTQYF TGTGCCAGCAGCATCGGGACTAGCGGCAGCACAGATACGCAGTATTTT
TRBJ2-7 NA TRBV7-9 NA 15 CASSLAGWRDGEQYF TGTGCCAGCAGCTTAGCTGGCTGGAGAGACGGCGAGCAGTACTTC